These T cell receptor beta chains were read from a single sample in a study of blood T cell repertoires in COVID-19. TCRdb's table, derived via immunoSEQ multiplex PCR, lists solely in-frame clones and lacks some. The sample comprises fewer than 200,000 clones, 70% to 90% of which are singletons, and 5.5% to 7% rests with the top ten. Sequencing was performed on peripheral blood. The receptors come from a man aged 35-49 years with active or convalescent COVID-19. Each CDR3 is given with its conserved first and last residue. A D gene is named only where the DNA matches it firmly. Not all rows give a size; the values are once, few, many and, for expanded clones, a class.

abundance	v_gene	j_gene	d_gene	CDR3nt	CDR3aa
-	TRBV11-1	TRBJ1-2	-	TGTGCCAGCAGCTTAGACAGGTCGAACTATGGCTACACCTTC	CASSLDRSNYGYTF
-	TRBV24-1	TRBJ2-1	TRBD1	TGTGCCACCAGTGATTTGCCACAGGGGAGTTACAATGAGCAGTTCTTC	CATSDLPQGSYNEQFF
-	TRBV28	TRBJ1-5	-	TGTGCCAGCAGGTGGGGAGATCAGCCCCAGCATTTT	CASRWGDQPQHF
-	TRBV29-1	TRBJ2-3	-	TGCAGCGTTGAAGATCCAGGGGCGAATTACGACACAGATACGCAGTATTTT	CSVEDPGANYDTDTQYF
-	TRBV9	TRBJ2-5	TRBD2	TGTGCCAGCAGCCGGACTAGCGGGAAGAATAGGGAGACCCAGTACTTC	CASSRTSGKNRETQYF
-	TRBV15	TRBJ2-7	TRBD2	TGTGCCACCAGCAGAGAGGCGGGGGCCTACGAGCAGTACTTC	CATSREAGAYEQYF
-	TRBV7-9	TRBJ2-5	TRBD2	TGTGCCAGCAGCTTAGCGGGGGGGTATGATGAGACCCAGTACTTC	CASSLAGGYDETQYF
once	TRBV4-3	TRBJ2-3	TRBD1	TGCGCCAGCAGCCAAGAAGGCCAGGGGGCATCAGATACGCAGTATTTT	CASSQEGQGASDTQYF
-	TRBV12-5	TRBJ1-1	TRBD1	TGTGCTAGTGGCCAGGGACAGAGCCGATCCATGAACACTGAAGCTTTCTTT	CASGQGQSRSMNTEAFF
-	TRBV5-1	TRBJ1-4	-	TGCGCCAGCAGCTCTACACCGGGATTATCGAAAAAACTGTTTTTT	CASSSTPGLSKKLFF
-	TRBV13	TRBJ2-5	-	TGTGCCAGCAGCGACTCTGGGCTTGTGGCAGGGGCAAAAGAGACCCAGTACTTC	CASSDSGLVAGAKETQYF
-	TRBV15	TRBJ2-2	-	TGTGCCACCAGCAGAGATAAAGCCAACACCGGGGAGCTGTTTTTT	CATSRDKANTGELFF
-	TRBV5-1	TRBJ1-5	TRBD1	TGCGCCAGCAGCTTGGGTGGGACAGGTATCAATCAGCCCCAGCATTTT	CASSLGGTGINQPQHF
-	TRBV18	TRBJ1-1	-	TGTGCCAGCTCACCTTATAGGGGAGAAGCTTTCTTT	CASSPYRGEAFF